A single sample is the source of the 7 T cell receptor beta chains below, sequenced in a study of T cell clones after liver transplantation. The method was immunoSEQ multiplex PCR; TCRdb's version includes in-frame clones alone and lacks a portion of them. The data contain roughly 16,000 clones, over 75% of them singletons. Sequences were derived from CD8+ T cells from blood, sampled around 50 months after liver transplant. Receptor source: a human patient who received a liver transplant. Some T cells here may be from the graft donor.

This rearrangement joins TRBV6-5 to TRBJ2-3; D unresolved. In germline, CDR1 is MNHEY, CDR2 SVGAGI. This CDR3 is 15 amino acids long. V was cut by 5 bases and J by 5 bases, with 17 bases left in between. The CDR3: CASSPAAEVRDTQYF. The CDR3 DNA reads as TGTGCCAGCAGTCCGGCCGCAGAGGTGAGAGATACGCAGTATTTT.

This chain links TRBV19 with TRBJ2-5, with unresolved D. Germline V gene data show CDR1 as LNHDA and CDR2 as SQIVND (reference sequence). There are 13 residues in the CDR3. Trimming removed 3 bases at V and 0 bases at J, with 5 bases between. CDR3 sequence: CASSIHHQETQYF. CDR3 bases: TGTGCCAGTAGTATCCATCACCAAGAGACCCAGTACTTC.

The chain combines TRBV4-3 with TRBJ2-7; TRBD2 matches 7 bases. CDR1 is LGHNA, CDR2 YSLEER, per germline. Losses at the gene ends were 1 base for V and 1 base for J; bases not matched to a gene: 1. CDR3 size: 14 residues. Here the CDR3 DNA reads TGCGCCAGCAGCCAAGGGGGGGGATCCTACGAGCAGTACTTC. It encodes CASSQGGGSYEQYF.

The J gene is TRBJ2-7, the V gene TRBV4-3; unclear D gene. Trimming took 0 bases from V and 6 from J, leaving 9 bases between them. Germline V CDR1 and CDR2: LGHNA, YSLEER. The CDR3 extends over 13 amino acids. CDR3 in amino acids: CASSQDTQVEQYF. As DNA, the CDR3 is TGCGCCAGCAGCCAAGATACTCAGGTCGAGCAGTACTTC.

This clone came up once. The rearrangement joins TRBV30 to TRBJ2-1; D ambiguous. Per the germline V gene, CDR1 is GTSNPN and CDR2 is SVGIG (reference sequence). The germline V and J ends were trimmed by 2 bases and 12 bases, with 20 bases remaining between them. The CDR3 spans 14 residues. The CDR3 DNA reads as TGTGCCTGGAGTTGGGCGGAAACCCGTCTGGGGCAGTTCTTC. Amino acid sequence: CAWSWAETRLGQFF.

The chain combines TRBV4-3 with TRBJ2-7; 8 bases are a match to TRBD1. The CDR3 has 16 amino acids. CDR1 LGHNA and CDR2 YSLEER come from the germline V gene. J lost 5 bases, V lost 1 base, and 10 bases had no gene match. CDR3 loop: CASSQGFRDRRHEQYF. The CDR3 DNA follows: TGCGCCAGCAGCCAAGGCTTCCGGGACAGGCGCCACGAGCAGTACTTC.

This chain connects TRBV19 to TRBJ2-7; D is possibly TRBD1 or TRBD2 (6 bases each). CDR1 and CDR2 (germline): LNHDA, SQIVND (reference sequence). Trimming cost V 5 bases and J 5 bases, with 16 bases left between them. There are 14 residues in the CDR3. The CDR3 bases are TGTGCCAGTAGTGTAAAACAGGGAGGCAACGAGCAGTACTTC. It specifies CASSVKQGGNEQYF.